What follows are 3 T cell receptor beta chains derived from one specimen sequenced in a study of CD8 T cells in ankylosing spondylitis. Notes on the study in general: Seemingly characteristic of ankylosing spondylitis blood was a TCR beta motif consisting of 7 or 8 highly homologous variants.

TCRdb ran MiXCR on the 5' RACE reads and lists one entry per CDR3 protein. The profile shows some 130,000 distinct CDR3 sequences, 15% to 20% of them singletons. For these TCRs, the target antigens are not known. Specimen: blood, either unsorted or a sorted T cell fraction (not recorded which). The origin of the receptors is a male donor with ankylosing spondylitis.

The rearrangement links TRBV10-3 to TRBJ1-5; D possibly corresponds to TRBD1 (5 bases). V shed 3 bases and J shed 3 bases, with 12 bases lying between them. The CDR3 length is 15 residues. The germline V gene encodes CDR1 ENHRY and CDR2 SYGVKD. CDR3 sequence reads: CAISDRGLSNQPQHF. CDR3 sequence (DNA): TGTGCCATCAGTGACCGGGGACTCTCCAATCAGCCCCAGCATTTT.

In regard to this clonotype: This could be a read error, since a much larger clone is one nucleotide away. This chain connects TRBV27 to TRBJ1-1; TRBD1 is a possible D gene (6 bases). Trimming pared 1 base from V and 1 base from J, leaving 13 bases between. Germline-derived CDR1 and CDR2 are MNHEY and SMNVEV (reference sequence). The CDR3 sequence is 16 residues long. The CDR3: CASSLFGRGANTEAFF. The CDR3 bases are TGTGCCAGCAGTTTATTTGGACGGGGGGCGAACACTGAAGCTTTCTTT.

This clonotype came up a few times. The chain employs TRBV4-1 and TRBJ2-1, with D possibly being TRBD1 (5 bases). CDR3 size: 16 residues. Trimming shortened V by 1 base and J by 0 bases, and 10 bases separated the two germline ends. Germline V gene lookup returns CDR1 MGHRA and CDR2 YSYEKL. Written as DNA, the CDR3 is TGCGCCAGCAGCCAAGCTCCAGGGCGCTCCTACAATGAGCAGTTCTTC. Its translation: CASSQAPGRSYNEQFF.